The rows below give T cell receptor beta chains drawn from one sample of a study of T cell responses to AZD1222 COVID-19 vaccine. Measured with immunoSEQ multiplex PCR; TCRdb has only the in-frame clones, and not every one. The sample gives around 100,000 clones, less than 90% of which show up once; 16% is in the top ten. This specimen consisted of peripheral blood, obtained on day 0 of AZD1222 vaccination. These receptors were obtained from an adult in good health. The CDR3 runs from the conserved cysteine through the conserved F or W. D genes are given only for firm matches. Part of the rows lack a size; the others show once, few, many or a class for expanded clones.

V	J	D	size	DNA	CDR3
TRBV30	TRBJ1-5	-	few	TGTGCCTGGAGTTCTCTAGTGGGGGTTCAGCCCCAGCATTTT	CAWSSLVGVQPQHF
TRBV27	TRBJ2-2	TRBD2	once	TGTGCCAGCAGTTTGGAGCGGGAGGTCGGGGAGCTGTTTTTT	CASSLEREVGELFF
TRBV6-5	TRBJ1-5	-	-	TGTGCCAGCAGTTACTCGACTACTGGAGCGGGGCCCCAGCATTTT	CASSYSTTGAGPQHF
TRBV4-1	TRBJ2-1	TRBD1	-	TGCGCCAGCAGCCAGGACAGGGGGCTCGACAATGAGCAGTTCTTC	CASSQDRGLDNEQFF
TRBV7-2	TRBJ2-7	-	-	TGTGCCAGCAGCTTCTCAGTGTACGAGCAGTACTTC	CASSFSVYEQYF
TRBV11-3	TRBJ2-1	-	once	TGTGCCAGCAGCCCCCGGGGGTTCAATGAGCAGTTCTTC	CASSPRGFNEQFF
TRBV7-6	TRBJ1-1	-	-	TGTGCCAGCAGCTTACTCTCCGGGCGCAACACTGAAGCTTTCTTT	CASSLLSGRNTEAFF
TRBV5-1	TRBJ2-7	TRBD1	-	TGCGCCAGCAGCGGACAGGGGGCCGGGGATTTAGGGCAGTACTTC	CASSGQGAGDLGQYF
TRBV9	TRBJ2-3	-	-	TGTGCCAGCAGCGTAGGGGCGGCGAACACAGATACGCAGTATTTT	CASSVGAANTDTQYF
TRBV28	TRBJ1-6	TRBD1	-	TGTGCCAGCACCCGAGAGGGGGCGAAGGTCCTCCACTTT	CASTREGAKVLHF
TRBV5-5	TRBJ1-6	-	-	TGTGCCAGCAGTTTGGGGCCAGCATCCTATAATTCACCCCTCCACTTT	CASSLGPASYNSPLHF
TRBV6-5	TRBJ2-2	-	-	TGTGCCAGCAGTTACTCGGAGGCGGTTAACACCGGGGAGCTGTTTTTT	CASSYSEAVNTGELFF
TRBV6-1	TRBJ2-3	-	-	TGTGCCAGCAGACGACGGGATCAAGATACGCAGTATTTT	CASRRRDQDTQYF
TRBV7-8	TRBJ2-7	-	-	TGTGCCAGCGTGGGTCGGACCTACGAGCAGTACTTC	CASVGRTYEQYF
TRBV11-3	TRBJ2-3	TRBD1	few	TGTGCCAGCAGCCTAAGGACAGGGGGGACAGATACGCAGTATTTT	CASSLRTGGTDTQYF
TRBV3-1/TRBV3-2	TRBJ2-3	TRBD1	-	TGTGCCAGCAGCCTCGGGGACAGGGATACGCAGTATTTT	CASSLGDRDTQYF
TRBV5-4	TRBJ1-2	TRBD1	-	TGTGCCAGCAGCTTGACAGGGGTTCACTATGGCTACACCTTC	CASSLTGVHYGYTF